This paragraph covers one T cell receptor (beta chain) sequence. The antigen is undetermined. This sample is drawn from a study of T-cell reconstitution after alpha-beta-depleted transplantation in children. General observations from the study: T-cell counts and diversity were attributed mostly to newly produced T cells one year after transplant.

During its preparation, the TCRbeta library received unique molecular identifiers. TCRdb reanalysed the PCR reads using MiXCR and keeps one entry per CDR3 protein. The sample shows a few hundred thousand distinct CDR3 sequences, 27% of them seen only once. The origin of this receptor is a boy in the first two years of life with Wiskott-Aldrich syndrome, due to receive a stem cell transplant. Sequencing was performed on PBMCs, taken before TCRalphabeta/CD19-depleted stem cell transplant.

In DNA form, the CDR3 reads TGTGCCAGCAGCTTAGGGGGCGGGAAGTTCTACGAGCAGTACTTC. It encodes CASSLGGGKFYEQYF. The V and J genes are TRBV7-2 and TRBJ2-7, with a possible D match to TRBD2 (6 bases). Trimming left V 1 base short and J 3 bases short, with 13 bases between. The CDR3 sequence is 15 residues long. Germline V CDR1 and CDR2: SGHTA, FQGNSA.